This T cell receptor (beta chain) was identified during a study of blood T cell repertoires in COVID-19. As for the study in general: The United States, Italy and Spain provided the acute and convalescent COVID-19 samples. Sample material is recorded as cDNA or gDNA derived from T cells, B-cell-depleted T cells, or PBMCs.

Germline V gene data show CDR1 as SGHTA and CDR2 as FQGNSA. Trimming took off 1 base at V and 3 bases at J, with 19 bases between the two ends. The CDR3 has 17 residues. As processed by the authors: The authors estimated nucleated cell counts from reference gene primer amplification. Using immunoSEQ multiplex PCR, the repertoire was profiled, and TCRdb retains in-frame clones only, with some absent. The DNA was the basis for D and trimming; V, J and clone size are from that table. The table shows roughly 73,000 clones, with 75% to 80% occurring only once. The chain employs TRBV7-2 and TRBJ2-7; maybe TRBD2 (6 bases). Input material: peripheral blood. The receptor comes from a human donor in a cohort sampled during active COVID-19. The CDR3 protein is CASSLVRVSGNLYEQYF. The CDR3 DNA sequence: TGTGCCAGCAGCTTAGTTAGGGTTAGCGGAAACCTCTACGAGCAGTACTTC. Variable domain in full (rest from reference TRBV7-2 and TRBJ2-7): GAGVSQSPSNKVTEKGKDVELRCDPISGHTALYWYRQSLGQGLEFLIYFQGNSAPDKSGLPSDRFSAERTGGSVSTLTIQRTQQEDSAVYLCASSLVRVSGNLYEQYFGPGTRLTVT.